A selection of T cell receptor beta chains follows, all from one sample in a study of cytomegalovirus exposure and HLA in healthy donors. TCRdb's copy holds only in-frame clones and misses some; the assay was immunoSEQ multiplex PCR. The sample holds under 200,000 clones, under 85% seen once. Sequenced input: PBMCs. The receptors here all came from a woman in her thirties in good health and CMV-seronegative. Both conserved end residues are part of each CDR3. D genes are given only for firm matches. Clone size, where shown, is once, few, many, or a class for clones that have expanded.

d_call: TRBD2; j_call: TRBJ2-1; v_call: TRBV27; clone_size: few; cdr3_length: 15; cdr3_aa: CASTRLAGLYNEQFF; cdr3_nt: TGTGCCAGCACCCGACTAGCGGGACTGTACAATGAGCAGTTCTTC
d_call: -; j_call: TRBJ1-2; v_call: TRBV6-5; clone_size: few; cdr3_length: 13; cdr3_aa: CASSERHPYGYTF; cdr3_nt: TGTGCCAGCAGTGAGAGGCACCCCTATGGCTACACCTTC
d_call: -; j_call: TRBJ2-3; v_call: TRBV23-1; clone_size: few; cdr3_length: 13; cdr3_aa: CASSRPGADTQYF; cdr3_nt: TGCGCCAGCAGTAGGCCGGGGGCAGATACGCAGTATTTT
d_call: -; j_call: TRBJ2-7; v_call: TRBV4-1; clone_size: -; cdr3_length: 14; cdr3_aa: CASSQGGGRGEQYF; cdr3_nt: TGCGCCAGCAGCCAAGGTGGTGGACGAGGGGAGCAGTACTTC
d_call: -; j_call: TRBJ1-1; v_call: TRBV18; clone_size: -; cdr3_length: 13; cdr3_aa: CASSLGDKTEAFF; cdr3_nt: TGTGCCAGCTCACTCGGGGACAAAACTGAAGCTTTCTTT
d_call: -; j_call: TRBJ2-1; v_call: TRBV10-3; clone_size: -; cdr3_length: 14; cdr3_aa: CAISDSDSHNEQFF; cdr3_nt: TGTGCCATCAGTGATTCAGACAGCCACAATGAGCAGTTCTTC
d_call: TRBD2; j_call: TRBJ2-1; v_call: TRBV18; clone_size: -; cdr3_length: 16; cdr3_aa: CASSPLTGGPYNEQFF; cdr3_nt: TGTGCCAGCTCACCCCTGACGGGGGGGCCCTACAATGAGCAGTTCTTC
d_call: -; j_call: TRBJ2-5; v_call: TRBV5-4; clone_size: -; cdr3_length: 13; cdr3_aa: CASSVQGRETQYF; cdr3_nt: TGTGCCAGCAGCGTACAGGGGAGGGAGACCCAGTACTTC
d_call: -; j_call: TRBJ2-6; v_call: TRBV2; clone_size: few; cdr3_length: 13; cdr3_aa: CASSVAGANVLTF; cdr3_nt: TGTGCCAGCAGTGTAGCTGGGGCCAACGTCCTGACTTTC
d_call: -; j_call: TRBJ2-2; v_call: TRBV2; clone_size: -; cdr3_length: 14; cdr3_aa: CASTMIRNTGELFF; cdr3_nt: TGTGCCAGCACTATGATACGGAACACCGGGGAGCTGTTTTTT
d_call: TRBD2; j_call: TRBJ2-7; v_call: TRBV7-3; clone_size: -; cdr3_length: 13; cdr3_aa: CASSPARGYEQYF; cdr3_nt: TGTGCCAGCAGCCCGGCGCGGGGGTACGAGCAGTACTTC
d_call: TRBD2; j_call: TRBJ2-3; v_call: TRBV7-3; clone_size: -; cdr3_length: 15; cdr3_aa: CASSLSGGRADTQYF; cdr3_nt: TGTGCCAGCAGCTTGAGCGGGGGCCGTGCAGATACGCAGTATTTT
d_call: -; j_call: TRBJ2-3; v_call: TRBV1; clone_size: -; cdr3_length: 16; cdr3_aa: CTSSFAGGNPVDTQYF; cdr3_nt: -
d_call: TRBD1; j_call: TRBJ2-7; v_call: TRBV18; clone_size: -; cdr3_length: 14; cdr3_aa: CASSPIQGTYEQYF; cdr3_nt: TGTGCCAGCTCGCCGATACAGGGGACCTACGAGCAGTACTTC
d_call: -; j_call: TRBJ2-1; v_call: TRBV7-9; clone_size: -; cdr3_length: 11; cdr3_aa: CASSFSNEQFF; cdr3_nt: TGTGCCAGCAGCTTTTCGAATGAGCAGTTCTTC
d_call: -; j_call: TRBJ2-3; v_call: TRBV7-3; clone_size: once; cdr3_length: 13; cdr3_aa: CASSPTREDTQYF; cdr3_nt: TGTGCCAGCAGCCCCACCCGGGAAGATACGCAGTATTTT
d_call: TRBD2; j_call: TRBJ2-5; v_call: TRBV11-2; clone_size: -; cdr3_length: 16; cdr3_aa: CASSLDLRGGWETQYF; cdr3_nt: TGTGCCAGCAGCTTAGATCTCCGGGGGGGCTGGGAGACCCAGTACTTC
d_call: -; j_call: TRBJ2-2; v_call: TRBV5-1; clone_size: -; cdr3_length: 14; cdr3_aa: CASSGESPTGELFF; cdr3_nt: TGCGCCAGCAGCGGAGAGAGTCCGACCGGGGAGCTGTTTTTT
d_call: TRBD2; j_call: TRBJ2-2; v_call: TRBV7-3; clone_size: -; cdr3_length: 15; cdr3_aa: CASSMDSGGTGELFF; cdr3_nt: TGTGCCAGCAGTATGGATAGCGGGGGGACCGGGGAGCTGTTTTTT
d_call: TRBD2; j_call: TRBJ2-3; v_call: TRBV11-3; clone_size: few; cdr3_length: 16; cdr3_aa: CASSLHSGGLGDTQYF; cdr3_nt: TGTGCCAGCAGCTTACACAGCGGGGGACTTGGAGATACGCAGTATTTT
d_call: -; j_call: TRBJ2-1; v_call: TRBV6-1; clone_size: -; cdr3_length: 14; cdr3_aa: CASSATGLENEQFF; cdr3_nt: TGTGCCAGCAGTGCTACAGGGTTGGAGAATGAGCAGTTCTTC
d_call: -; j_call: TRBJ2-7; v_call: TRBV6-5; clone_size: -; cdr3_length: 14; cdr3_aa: CASSPTATSYEQYF; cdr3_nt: TGTGCCAGCAGCCCGACAGCGACCTCCTACGAGCAGTACTTC
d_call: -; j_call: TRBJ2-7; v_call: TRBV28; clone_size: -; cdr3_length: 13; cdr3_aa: CASRVGGSYEQYF; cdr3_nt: TGTGCCAGCAGGGTAGGGGGCTCCTACGAGCAGTACTTC
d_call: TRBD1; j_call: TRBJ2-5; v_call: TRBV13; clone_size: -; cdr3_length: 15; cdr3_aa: CASSPGQGAWETQYF; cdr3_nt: TGTGCCAGCAGCCCGGGACAGGGGGCATGGGAGACCCAGTACTTC
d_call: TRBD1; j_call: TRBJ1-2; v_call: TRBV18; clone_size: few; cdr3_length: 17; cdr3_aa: CASSPPRTGASLYGYTF; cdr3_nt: TGTGCCAGCTCACCACCGAGGACAGGGGCTTCCCTCTATGGCTACACCTTC
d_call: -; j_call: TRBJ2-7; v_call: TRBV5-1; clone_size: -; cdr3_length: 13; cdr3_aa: CASSLEGSYEQYF; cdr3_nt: TGCGCCAGCAGCTTAGAGGGCTCCTACGAGCAGTACTTC
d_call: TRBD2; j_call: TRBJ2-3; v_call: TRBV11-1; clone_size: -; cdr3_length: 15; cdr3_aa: CASSLLAGGTDTQYF; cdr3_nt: TGTGCCAGCAGCTTACTAGCGGGGGGCACAGATACGCAGTATTTT
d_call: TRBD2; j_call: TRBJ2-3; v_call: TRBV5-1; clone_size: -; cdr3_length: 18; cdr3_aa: CASSLGWTSSRSTDTQYF; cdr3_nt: TGCGCCAGCAGCTTGGGGTGGACTAGCAGCCGATCGACGGATACGCAGTATTTT
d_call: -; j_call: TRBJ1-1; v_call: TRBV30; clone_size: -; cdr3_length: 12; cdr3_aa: CAWIGDSTEAFF; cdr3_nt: TGTGCCTGGATAGGGGATAGCACTGAAGCTTTCTTT
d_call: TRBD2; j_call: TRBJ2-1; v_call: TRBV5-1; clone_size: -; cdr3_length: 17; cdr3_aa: CASSPRRLAGSRGEQFF; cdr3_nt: TGCGCCAGCAGCCCCCGACGGCTAGCGGGGTCCCGTGGTGAGCAGTTCTTC
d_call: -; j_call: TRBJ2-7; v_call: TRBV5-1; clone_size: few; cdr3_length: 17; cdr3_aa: CASSLVAGANLGGEQYF; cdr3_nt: TGCGCCAGCAGCTTGGTGGCGGGGGCTAACCTCGGCGGCGAGCAGTACTTC
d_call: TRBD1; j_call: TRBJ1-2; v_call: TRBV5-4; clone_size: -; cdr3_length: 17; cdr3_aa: CASSPSSRGRGALGYTF; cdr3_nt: TGTGCCAGCAGCCCATCGTCGAGGGGGCGCGGGGCTCTCGGCTACACCTTC
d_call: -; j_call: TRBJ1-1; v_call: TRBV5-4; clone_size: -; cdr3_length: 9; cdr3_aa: CAPRAEAFF; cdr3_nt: TGTGCCCCCCGCGCTGAAGCTTTCTTT
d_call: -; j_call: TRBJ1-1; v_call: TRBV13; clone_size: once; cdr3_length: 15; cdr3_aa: CASSLDQRVATEAFF; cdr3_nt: TGTGCCAGCAGCTTAGATCAGCGGGTCGCCACTGAAGCTTTCTTT
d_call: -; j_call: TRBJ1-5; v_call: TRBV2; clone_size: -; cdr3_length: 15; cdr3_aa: CASSEEAGSGQPQHF; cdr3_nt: TGTGCCAGCAGTGAAGAGGCAGGGTCAGGTCAGCCCCAGCATTTT
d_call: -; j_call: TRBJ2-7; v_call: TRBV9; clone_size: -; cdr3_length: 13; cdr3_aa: CASSVDRFYPVNF; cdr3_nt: TGTGCCAGCAGCGTAGACAGATTCTATCCCGTTAACTTC
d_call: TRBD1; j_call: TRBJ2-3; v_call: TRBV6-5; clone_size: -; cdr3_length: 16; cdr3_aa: CASSYSTGGGTDTQYF; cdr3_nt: TGTGCCAGCAGTTATTCGACAGGGGGCGGCACAGATACGCAGTATTTT
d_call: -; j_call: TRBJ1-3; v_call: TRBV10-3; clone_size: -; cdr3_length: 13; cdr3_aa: CAISDKEENTIYF; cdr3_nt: TGTGCCATCAGTGACAAGGAGGAGAACACCATATATTTT
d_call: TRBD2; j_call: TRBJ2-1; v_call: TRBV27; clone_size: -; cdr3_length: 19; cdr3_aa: CASSRWTSGGRLIYNEQFF; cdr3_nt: TGTGCCAGCAGCCGATGGACTAGCGGGGGGCGGCTTATCTACAATGAGCAGTTCTTC
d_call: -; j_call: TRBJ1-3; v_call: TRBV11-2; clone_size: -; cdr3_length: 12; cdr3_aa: CASTESGNTIYF; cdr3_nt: TGTGCCAGCACCGAGTCTGGAAACACCATATATTTT
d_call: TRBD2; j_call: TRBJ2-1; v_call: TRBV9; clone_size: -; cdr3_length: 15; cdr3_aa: CASSRTSGGPNEQFF; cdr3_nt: TGTGCCAGCAGCAGGACTAGCGGGGGACCCAATGAGCAGTTCTTC
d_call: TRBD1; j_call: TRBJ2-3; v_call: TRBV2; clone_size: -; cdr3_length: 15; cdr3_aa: CASSPGQGFTDTQYF; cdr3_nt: TGTGCCAGCAGCCCGGGACAGGGTTTTACAGATACGCAGTATTTT
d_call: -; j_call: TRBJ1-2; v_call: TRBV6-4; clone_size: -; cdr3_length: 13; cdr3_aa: CASSDSRGYGYTF; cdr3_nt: TGTGCCAGCAGTGACTCAAGAGGCTATGGCTACACCTTC
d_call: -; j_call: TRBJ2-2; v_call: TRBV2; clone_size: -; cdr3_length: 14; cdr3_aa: CASSEASWGGELFF; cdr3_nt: TGTGCCAGCAGTGAGGCTAGCTGGGGCGGGGAGCTGTTTTTT
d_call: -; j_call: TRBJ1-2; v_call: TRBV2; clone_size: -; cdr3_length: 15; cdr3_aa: CASNLQGALIYGYTF; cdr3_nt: TGTGCCAGCAATTTACAAGGGGCGCTTATCTATGGCTACACCTTC
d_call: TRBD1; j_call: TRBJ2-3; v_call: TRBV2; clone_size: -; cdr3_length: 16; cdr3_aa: CASSLPTGAYTDTQYF; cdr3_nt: TGTGCCAGCAGTTTGCCGACAGGGGCGTACACAGATACGCAGTATTTT